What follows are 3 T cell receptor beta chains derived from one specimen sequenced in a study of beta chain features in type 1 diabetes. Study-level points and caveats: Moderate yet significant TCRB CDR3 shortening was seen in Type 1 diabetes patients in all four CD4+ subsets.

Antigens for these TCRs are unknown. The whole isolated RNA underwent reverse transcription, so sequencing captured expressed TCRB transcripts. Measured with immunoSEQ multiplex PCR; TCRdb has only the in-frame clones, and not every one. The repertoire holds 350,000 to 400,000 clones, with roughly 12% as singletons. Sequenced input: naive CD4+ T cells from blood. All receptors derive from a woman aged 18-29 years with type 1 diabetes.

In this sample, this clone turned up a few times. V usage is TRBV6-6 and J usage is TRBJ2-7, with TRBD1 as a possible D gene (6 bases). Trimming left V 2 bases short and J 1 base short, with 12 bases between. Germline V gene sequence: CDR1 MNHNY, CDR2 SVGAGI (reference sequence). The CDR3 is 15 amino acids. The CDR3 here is CASSYTGGGSYEQYF. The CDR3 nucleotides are TGTGCCAGCAGTTACACTGGGGGCGGTTCCTACGAGCAGTACTTC.

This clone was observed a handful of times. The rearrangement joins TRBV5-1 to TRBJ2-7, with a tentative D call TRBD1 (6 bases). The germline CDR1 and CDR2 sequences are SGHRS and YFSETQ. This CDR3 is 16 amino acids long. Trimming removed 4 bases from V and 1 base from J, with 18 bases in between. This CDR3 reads CASSPGVGRDSYEQYF. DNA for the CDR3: TGCGCCAGCAGCCCAGGGGTCGGACGAGATTCCTACGAGCAGTACTTC.

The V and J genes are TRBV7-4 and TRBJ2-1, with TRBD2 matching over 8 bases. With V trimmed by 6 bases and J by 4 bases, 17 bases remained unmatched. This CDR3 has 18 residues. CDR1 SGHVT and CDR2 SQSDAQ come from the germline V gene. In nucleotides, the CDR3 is TGTGCCAGCAGACAACCTAAGGGGGAGGCTAGCGGGTACAATGAGCAGTTCTTC. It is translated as CASRQPKGEASGYNEQFF.